This T cell receptor (beta chain) was recovered during a study of tumor and adjacent non-tumor tissue in lung cancer. Whole-study context: Around 4.2 million productive TCRbeta reads were obtained per sample on average. Notes on the study in general: Tumor tissue had significantly higher TCR diversity than normal lung. Shorter survival was associated with higher TCR diversity in tumors.

No cell sorting was done before RNA was extracted from the tissue. The normal lung tissue was taken more than 3 cm from the tumor edge. About this clonotype: What it binds is unknown. The junction and the germline gene differ at one end; a read error may be behind it.

Three rounds of nested PCR, following a modified ARM-PCR protocol, produced the TCRbeta library. TCRdb re-called the multiplex PCR reads with MiXCR, one entry per CDR3 protein. Of more than 60,000 distinct CDR3 sequences listed, more than 65% are singletons. Sequencing input: distant non-tumor lung tissue. The origin of this receptor is a man in his sixties with non-small cell lung cancer.

CDR3 in amino acids: CAGSLEQNEQFF. The CDR3 DNA sequence: TGTGCCGGCAGCCTCGAACAGAATGAGCAGTTCTTC. J is TRBJ2-1 and V is TRBV5-6, with D unclear. This CDR3 has 12 amino acids. Germline values: CDR1 SGHDT, CDR2 YYEEEE.